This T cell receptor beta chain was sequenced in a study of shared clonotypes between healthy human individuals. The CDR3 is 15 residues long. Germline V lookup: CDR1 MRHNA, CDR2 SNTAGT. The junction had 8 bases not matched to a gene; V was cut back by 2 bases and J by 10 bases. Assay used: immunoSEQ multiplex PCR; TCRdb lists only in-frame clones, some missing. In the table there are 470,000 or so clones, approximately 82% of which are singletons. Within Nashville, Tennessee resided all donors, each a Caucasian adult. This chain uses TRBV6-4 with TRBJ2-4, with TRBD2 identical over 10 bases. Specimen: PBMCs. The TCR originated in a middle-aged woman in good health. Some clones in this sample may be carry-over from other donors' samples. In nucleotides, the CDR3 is TGTGCCAGCAGTGACCCGTTGAGCGGGGGGGGGATTCAGTACTTC. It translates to CASSDPLSGGGIQYF.